The clone carrying this TCR beta chain was seen once. Germline assignment: CDR1 SGHAT and CDR2 FQNNGV. The CDR3 loop spans 17 amino acids. V was pared by 4 bases and J by 8 bases, with 24 bases between. Method: immunoSEQ multiplex PCR; TCRdb's copy keeps in-frame clones and lacks some. The repertoire holds roughly 16,000 clones, approximately 93% seen once, with 5% to 7% in the top ten. The entry originates in a study of blood T cell repertoires in COVID-19. Study-wide background: The United States, Italy and Spain were the sources of the acute and convalescent COVID-19 samples. Sample material is recorded as cDNA or gDNA derived from T cells, B-cell-depleted T cells, or PBMCs.

The sequence came from a human donor in a cohort sampled during active COVID-19. Specimen: peripheral blood. The rearrangement uses TRBV11-2 and TRBJ2-1; the D gene is possibly TRBD2 (6 bases). The CDR3 nucleotides read TGTGCCAGCAGCTCCCTAAAGGCGGTCGGGAGTAGGCATGAGCAGTTCTTC. It codes for CASSSLKAVGSRHEQFF.